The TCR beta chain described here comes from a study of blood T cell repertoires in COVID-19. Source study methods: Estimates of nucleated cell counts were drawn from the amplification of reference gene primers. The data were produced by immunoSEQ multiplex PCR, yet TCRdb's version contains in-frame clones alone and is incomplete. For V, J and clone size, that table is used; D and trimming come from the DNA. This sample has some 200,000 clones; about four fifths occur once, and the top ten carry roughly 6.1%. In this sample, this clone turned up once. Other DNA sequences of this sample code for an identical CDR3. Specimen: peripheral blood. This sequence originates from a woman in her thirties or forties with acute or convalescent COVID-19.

CDR3 DNA sequence: TGTGCCAGCAGTTCCTACACTGAAGCTTTCTTT. Encoded protein: CASSSYTEAFF. The chain couples TRBV28 to TRBJ1-1; the D is unclear. V lost 4 bases and J 3 bases, leaving 3 bases between the germline ends. Germline lookup yields CDR1 MDHEN and CDR2 SYDVKM. This CDR3 is 11 amino acids long.